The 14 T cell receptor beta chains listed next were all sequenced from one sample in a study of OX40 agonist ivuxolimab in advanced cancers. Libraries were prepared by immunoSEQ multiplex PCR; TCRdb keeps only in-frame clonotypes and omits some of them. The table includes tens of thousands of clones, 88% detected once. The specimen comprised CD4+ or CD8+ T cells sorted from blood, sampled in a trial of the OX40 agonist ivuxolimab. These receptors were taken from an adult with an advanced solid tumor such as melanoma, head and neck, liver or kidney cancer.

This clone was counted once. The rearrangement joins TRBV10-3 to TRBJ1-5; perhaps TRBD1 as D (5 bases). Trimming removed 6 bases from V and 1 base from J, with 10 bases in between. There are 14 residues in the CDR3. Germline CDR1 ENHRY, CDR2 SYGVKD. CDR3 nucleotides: TGTGCCATCAGCCCCCCAGGGAGCAATCAGCCCCAGCATTTT. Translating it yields CAISPPGSNQPQHF.

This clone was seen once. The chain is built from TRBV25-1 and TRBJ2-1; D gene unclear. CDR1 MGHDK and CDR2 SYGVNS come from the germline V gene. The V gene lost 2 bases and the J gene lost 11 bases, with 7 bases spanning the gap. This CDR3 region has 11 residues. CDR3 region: CASSERLQQFF. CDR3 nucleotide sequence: TGTGCCAGCAGTGAACGCTTGCAGCAGTTCTTC.

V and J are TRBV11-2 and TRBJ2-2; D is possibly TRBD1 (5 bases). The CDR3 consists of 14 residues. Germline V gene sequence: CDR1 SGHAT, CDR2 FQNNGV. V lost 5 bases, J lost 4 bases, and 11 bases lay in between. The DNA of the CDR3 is TGTGCCAGCAGCCCAGCAAGGGGCACCGGGGAGCTGTTTTTT. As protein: CASSPARGTGELFF.

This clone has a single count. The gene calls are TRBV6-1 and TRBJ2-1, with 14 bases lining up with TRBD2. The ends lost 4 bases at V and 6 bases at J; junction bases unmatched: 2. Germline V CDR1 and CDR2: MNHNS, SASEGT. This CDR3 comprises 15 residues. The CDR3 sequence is CASSVGTSGSNEQFF. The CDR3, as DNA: TGTGCCAGCAGTGTGGGGACTAGCGGGAGCAATGAGCAGTTCTTC.

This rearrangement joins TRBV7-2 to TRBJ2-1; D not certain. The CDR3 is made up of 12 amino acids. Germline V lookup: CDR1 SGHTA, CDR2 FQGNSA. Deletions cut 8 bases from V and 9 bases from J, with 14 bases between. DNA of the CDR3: TGTGCCAGCCCCCCACCGGTCGGTGAGCAGTTCTTC. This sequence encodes CASPPPVGEQFF.

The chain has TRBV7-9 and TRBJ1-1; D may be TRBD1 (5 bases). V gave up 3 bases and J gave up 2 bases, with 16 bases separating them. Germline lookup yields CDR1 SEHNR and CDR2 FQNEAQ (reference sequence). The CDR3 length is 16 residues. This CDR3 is CASSFLGVKGNTEAFF. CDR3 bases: TGTGCCAGCAGCTTTCTAGGGGTTAAGGGAAACACTGAAGCTTTCTTT.

In nucleotides, the CDR3 is TGTGCCAGCAGTGAAGCGGGGGGGGCCCAAGCTTTCTTT. This codes for CASSEAGGAQAFF. The chain recombines TRBV6-1 with TRBJ1-1, with D possibly matching TRBD1 (6 bases). CDR3 length equals 13 residues. Germline V CDR1 and CDR2: MNHNS, SASEGT. Trimming pared 0 bases from V and 9 bases from J, leaving 11 bases between.

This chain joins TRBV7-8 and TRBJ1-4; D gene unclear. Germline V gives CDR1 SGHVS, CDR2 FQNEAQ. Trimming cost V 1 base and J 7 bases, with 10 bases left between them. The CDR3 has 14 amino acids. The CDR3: CASSLGGRSEKLFF. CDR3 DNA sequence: TGTGCCAGCAGCTTAGGCGGGCGCAGTGAAAAACTGTTTTTT.

CDR3 sequence reads: CATSKDRGGSTDTQYF. The CDR3 DNA reads as TGTGCCACCAGCAAAGACCGAGGCGGAAGCACAGATACGCAGTATTTT. The chain couples TRBV15 to TRBJ2-3, with D unresolved. There are 16 residues in the CDR3. V lost 4 bases and J 0 bases, leaving 14 bases between the germline ends. Germline lookup yields CDR1 LNHNV and CDR2 YYDKDF (reference sequence).

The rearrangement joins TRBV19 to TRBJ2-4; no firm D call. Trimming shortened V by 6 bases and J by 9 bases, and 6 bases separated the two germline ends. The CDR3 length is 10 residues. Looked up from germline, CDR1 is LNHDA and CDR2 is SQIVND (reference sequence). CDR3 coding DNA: TGTGCCAGTAGGGGCGGCATTCAGTACTTC. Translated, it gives CASRGGIQYF.

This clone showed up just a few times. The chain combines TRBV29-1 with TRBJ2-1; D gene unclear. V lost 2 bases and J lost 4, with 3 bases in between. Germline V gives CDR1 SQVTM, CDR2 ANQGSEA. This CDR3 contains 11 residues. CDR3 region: CSVERYNEQFF. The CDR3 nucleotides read TGCAGCGTTGAACGATACAATGAGCAGTTCTTC.

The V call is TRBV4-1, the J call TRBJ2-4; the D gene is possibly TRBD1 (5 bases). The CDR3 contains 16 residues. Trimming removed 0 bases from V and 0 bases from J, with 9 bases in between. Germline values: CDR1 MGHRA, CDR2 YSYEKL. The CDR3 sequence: CASSQESQGAKNIQYF. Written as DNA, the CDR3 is TGCGCCAGCAGCCAAGAATCCCAGGGAGCCAAAAACATTCAGTACTTC.

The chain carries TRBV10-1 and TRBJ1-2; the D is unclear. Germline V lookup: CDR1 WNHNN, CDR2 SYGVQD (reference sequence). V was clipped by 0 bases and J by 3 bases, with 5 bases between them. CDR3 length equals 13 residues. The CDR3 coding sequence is TGCGCCAGCAGTGAGTCGTGGGACTATGGCTACACCTTC. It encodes CASSESWDYGYTF.

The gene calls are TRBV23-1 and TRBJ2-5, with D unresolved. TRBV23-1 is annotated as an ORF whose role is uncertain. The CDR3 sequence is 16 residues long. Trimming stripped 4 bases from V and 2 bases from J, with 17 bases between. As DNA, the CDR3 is TGCGCCAGCAGTCCCCGGATCGGCCACCCACAAGAGACCCAGTACTTC. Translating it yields CASSPRIGHPQETQYF.